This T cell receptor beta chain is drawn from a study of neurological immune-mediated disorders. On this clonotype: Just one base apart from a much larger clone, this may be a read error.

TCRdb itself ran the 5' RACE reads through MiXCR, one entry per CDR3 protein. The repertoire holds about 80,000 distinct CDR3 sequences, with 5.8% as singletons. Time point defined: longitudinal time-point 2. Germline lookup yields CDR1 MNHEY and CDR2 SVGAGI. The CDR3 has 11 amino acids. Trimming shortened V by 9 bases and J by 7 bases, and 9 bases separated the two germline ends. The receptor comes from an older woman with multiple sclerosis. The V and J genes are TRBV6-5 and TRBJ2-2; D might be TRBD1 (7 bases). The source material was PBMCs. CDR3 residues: CARQGGGELFF. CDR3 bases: TGTGCCAGGCAGGGGGGCGGGGAGCTGTTTTTT.